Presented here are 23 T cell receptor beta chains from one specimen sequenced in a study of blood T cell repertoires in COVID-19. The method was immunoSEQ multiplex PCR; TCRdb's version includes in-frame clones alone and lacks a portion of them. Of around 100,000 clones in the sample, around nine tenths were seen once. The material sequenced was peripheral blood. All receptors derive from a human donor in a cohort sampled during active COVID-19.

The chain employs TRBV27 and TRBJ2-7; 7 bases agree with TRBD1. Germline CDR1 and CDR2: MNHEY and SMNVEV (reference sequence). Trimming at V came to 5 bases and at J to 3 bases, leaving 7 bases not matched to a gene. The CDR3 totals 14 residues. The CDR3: CASSPSGTVYEQYF. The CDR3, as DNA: TGTGCCAGCAGTCCCTCCGGGACAGTCTACGAGCAGTACTTC.

CDR3 loop: CASSPTGSSQPQHF. DNA for the CDR3: TGTGCCAGCAGTCCTACAGGATCATCTCAGCCCCAGCATTTT. V gene TRBV5-5 combines with J gene TRBJ1-5; D might be TRBD1 (5 bases). Germline CDR1 and CDR2: SGHKS and YYEKEE (reference sequence). Trimming shortened V by 5 bases and J by 6 bases, and 15 bases separated the two germline ends. The CDR3 totals 14 residues.

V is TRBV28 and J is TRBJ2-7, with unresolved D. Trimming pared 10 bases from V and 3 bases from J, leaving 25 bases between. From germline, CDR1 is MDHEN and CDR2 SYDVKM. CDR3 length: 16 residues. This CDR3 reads CATSTPKSRVRYEQYF. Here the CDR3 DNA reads TGTGCCACCTCCACCCCTAAAAGCCGGGTCCGCTACGAGCAGTACTTC.

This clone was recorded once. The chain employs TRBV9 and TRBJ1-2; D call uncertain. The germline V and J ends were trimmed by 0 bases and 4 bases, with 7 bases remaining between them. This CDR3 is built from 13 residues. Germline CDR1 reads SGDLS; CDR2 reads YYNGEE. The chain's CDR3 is CASSVASGYGYTF. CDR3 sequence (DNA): TGTGCCAGCAGCGTAGCCAGTGGCTATGGCTACACCTTC.

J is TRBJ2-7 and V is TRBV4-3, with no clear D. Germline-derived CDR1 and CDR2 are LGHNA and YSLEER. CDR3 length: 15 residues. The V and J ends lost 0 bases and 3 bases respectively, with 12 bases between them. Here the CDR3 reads CASSQDISSVYEQYF. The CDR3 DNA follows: TGCGCCAGCAGCCAAGATATTAGCAGCGTCTACGAGCAGTACTTC.

The DNA for the CDR3 is TGCGCCAGCACTAGAGACAGCTATGGCTACACCTTC. Translating it yields CASTRDSYGYTF. The J gene is TRBJ1-2, the V gene TRBV10-2, with D perhaps TRBD1 (5 bases). The CDR3 runs 12 residues. CDR1 and CDR2 (germline): WSHSY, SAAADI. V gave up 7 bases and J gave up 4 bases, with 10 bases separating them.

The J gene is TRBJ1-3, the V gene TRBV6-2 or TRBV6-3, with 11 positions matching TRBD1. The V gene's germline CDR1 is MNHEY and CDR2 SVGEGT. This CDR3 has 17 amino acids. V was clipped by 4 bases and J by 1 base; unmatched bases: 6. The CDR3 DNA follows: TGTGCCAGCAGTTCCCGGGACAGGGGGTCATCTGGAAACACCATATATTTT. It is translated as CASSSRDRGSSGNTIYF.

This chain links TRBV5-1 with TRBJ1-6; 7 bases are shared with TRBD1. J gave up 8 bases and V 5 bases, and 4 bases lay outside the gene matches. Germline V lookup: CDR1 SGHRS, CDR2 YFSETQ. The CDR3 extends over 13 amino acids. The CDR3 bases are TGCGCCAGCAGGCTCGGGACAGATTCACCCCTCCACTTT. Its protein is CASRLGTDSPLHF.

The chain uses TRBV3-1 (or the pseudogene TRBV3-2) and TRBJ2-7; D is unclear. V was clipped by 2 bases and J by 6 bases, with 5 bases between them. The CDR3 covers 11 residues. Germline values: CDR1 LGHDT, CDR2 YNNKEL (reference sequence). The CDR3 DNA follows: TGTGCCAGCAGCCAATCTACCGAGCAGTACTTC. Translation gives CASSQSTEQYF.

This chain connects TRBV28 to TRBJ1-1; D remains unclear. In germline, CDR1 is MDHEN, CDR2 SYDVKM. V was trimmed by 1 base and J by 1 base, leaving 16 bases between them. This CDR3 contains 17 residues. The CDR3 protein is CASSLSSGVDENTEAFF. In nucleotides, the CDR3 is TGTGCCAGCAGTTTATCATCCGGGGTGGATGAGAACACTGAAGCTTTCTTT.

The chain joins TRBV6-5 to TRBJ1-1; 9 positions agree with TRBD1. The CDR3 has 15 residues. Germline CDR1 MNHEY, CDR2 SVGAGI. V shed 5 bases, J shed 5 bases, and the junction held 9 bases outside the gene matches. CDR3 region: CASSRGGQGETEAFF. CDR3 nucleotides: TGTGCCAGCAGTAGGGGGGGACAGGGAGAAACTGAAGCTTTCTTT.

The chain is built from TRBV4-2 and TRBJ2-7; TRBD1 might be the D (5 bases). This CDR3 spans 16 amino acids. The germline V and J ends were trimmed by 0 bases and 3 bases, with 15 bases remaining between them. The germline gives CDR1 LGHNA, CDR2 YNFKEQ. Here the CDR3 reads CASSQDFTGTIYEQYF. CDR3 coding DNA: TGTGCCAGCAGCCAAGATTTTACAGGAACAATCTACGAGCAGTACTTC.

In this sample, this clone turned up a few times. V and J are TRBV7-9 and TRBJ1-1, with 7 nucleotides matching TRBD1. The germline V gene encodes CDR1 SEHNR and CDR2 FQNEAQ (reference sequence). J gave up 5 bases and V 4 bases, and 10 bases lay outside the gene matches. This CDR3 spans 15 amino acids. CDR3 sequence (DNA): TGTGCCAGCAGCTCCCATCACAGGGGTAGAACTGAAGCTTTCTTT. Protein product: CASSSHHRGRTEAFF.

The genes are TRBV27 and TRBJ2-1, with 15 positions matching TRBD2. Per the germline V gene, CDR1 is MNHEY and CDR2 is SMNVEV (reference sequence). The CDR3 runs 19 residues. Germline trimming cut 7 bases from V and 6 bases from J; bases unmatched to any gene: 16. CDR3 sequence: CASKQGTGLAGGRGNEQFF. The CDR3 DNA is TGTGCCAGCAAACAGGGGACAGGACTAGCGGGAGGGCGAGGCAATGAGCAGTTCTTC.

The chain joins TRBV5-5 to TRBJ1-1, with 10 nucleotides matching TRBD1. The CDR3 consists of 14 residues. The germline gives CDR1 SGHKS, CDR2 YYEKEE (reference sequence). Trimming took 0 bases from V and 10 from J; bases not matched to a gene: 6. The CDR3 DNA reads TGTGCCAGCAGCTTGGGGGACAGGGGAAAAGGAGCTTTCTTT. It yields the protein CASSLGDRGKGAFF. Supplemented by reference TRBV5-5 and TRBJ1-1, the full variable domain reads DAGVTQSPTHLIKTRGQQVTLRCSPISGHKSVSWYQQVLGQGPQFIFQYYEKEERGRGNFPDRFSARQFPNYSSELNVNALLLGDSALYLCASSLGDRGKGAFFGQGTRLTVV.

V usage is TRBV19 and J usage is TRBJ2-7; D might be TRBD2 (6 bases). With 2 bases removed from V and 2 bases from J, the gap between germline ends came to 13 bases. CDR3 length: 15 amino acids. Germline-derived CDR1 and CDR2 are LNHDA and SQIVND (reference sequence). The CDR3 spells CASSISGGSTYEQYF. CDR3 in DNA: TGTGCCAGTAGTATAAGCGGAGGGAGTACCTACGAGCAGTACTTC.

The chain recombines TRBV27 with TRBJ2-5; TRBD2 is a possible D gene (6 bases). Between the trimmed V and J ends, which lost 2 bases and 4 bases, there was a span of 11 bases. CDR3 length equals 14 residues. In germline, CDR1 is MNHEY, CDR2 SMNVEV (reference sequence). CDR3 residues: CASSLLGGLETQYF. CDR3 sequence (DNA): TGTGCCAGCAGTTTACTGGGAGGTCTAGAGACCCAGTACTTC.

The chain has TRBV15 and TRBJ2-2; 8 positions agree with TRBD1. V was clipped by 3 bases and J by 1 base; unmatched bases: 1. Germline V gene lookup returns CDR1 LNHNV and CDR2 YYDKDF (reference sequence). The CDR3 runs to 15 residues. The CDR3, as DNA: TGTGCCACCAGCAGGGGACAGGTGAACACCGGGGAGCTGTTTTTT. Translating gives CATSRGQVNTGELFF. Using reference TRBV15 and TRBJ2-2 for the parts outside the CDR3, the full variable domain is DAMVIQNPRYQVTQFGKPVTLSCSQTLNHNVMYWYQQKSSQAPKLLFHYYDKDFNNEADTPDNFQSRRPNTSFCFLDIRSPGLGDTAMYLCATSRGQVNTGELFFGEGSRLTVL.

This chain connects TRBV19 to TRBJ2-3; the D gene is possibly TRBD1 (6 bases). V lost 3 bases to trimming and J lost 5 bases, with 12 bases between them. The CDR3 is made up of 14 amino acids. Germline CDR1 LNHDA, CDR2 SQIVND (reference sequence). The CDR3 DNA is TGTGCCAGTAGTATCGGCAGGGGTAGAGATACGCAGTATTTT. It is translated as CASSIGRGRDTQYF.

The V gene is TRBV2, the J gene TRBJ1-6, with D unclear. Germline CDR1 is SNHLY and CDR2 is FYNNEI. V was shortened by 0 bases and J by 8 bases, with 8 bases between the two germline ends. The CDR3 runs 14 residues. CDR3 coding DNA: TGTGCCAGCAGTGAAGCGCTTCTATATTCACCCCTCCACTTT. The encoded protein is CASSEALLYSPLHF.

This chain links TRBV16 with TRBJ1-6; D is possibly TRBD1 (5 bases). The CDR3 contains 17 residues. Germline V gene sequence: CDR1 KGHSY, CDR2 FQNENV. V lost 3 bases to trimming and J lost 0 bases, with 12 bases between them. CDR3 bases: TGTGCCAGCAGCCATCAGGGACTGGGCTCCTATAATTCACCCCTCCACTTT. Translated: CASSHQGLGSYNSPLHF.

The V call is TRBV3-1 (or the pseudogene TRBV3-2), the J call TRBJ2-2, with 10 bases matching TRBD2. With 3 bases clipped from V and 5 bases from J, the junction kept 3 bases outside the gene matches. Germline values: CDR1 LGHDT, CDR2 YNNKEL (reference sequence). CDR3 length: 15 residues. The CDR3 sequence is CASSQRTSGTGELFF. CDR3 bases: TGTGCCAGCAGCCAGAGGACTAGCGGAACCGGGGAGCTGTTTTTT.

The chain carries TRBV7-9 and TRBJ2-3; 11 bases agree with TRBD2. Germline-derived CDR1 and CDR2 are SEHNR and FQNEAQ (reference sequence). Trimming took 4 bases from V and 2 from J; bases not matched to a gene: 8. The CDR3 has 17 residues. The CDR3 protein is CASSSRLTSGITDTQYF. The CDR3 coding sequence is TGTGCCAGCAGCTCCAGATTGACTAGCGGGATCACAGATACGCAGTATTTT.